The 8 T cell receptor beta chains below all came from one sample that was sequenced in a study of T cell clonality in common variable immunodeficiency. Produced via immunoSEQ multiplex PCR; TCRdb's table is partial and in-frame only. This sample comprises approximately 81,000 clones, none seen once only. Specimen: peripheral blood mononuclear cells. The receptors were gathered from a person aged 18 to 70 in good health.

On this clone: The observed sequence ends 3 residues before the CDR3 terminus, with the missing tail filled in from the germline J gene. This chain joins TRBV19 and TRBJ1-3; possible D gene TRBD1, 6 bases. Germline CDR1 is LNHDA and CDR2 is SQIVND (reference sequence). The CDR3 is made up of 13 amino acids. V dropped 8 bases and J dropped 4 bases, with 12 bases sitting between them. The CDR3 sequence: CASPDRTGNTIYF. The part of the CDR3 DNA that was read is TGTGCCAGTCCCGACAGGACGGGAAACACC.

This clone was found many times. The observed sequence ends 3 residues before the CDR3 terminus, with the missing tail filled in from the germline J gene. This rearrangement joins TRBV20-1 to TRBJ2-5; 11 nucleotides agree with TRBD1. The germline CDR1 and CDR2 sequences are DFQATT and SNEGSKA (reference sequence). V trimming: 6 bases; J trimming: 5 bases; junction bases outside the gene matches: 8. There are 14 residues in the CDR3. CDR3 loop: CSAEDRGRGETQYF. CDR3 bases read: TGCAGTGCGGAGGACAGGGGGCGAGGTGAGACC.

This clone was recorded at least ten times. From the germline J gene comes the end of the CDR3, since the read stops 3 residues before it. The chain uses TRBV18 and TRBJ2-1; D unclear. The CDR3 has 14 amino acids. Trimming removed 3 bases from V and 0 bases from J, with 6 bases in between. Germline-derived CDR1 and CDR2 are KGHSH and LQKENI. The CDR3 DNA, read in part, is TGTGCCAGCTCACCCCAGGTCTCCTACAATGAG. This translates into CASSPQVSYNE. The CDR3, in full, reads CASSPQVSYNEQFF.

This clone appeared many times. The junction departs from the called germline gene at one end, perhaps through a read error. The read comes to an end 3 residues before the CDR3 does, leaving the germline J gene to fill in the end. V gene TRBV7-6 combines with J gene TRBJ1-2; D is undetermined. The CDR3 extends over 13 amino acids. Germline CDR1 and CDR2: SGHVS and FNYEAQ. CDR3: CASSLSDNYGYTF. Partial CDR3 DNA: TGTGCTAGCAGCTTGAGCGATAACTATGGC.

Many counts were recorded for this clone. The read stops 3 residues short of the end of the CDR3; the missing end is completed from the germline J gene. The chain couples TRBV5-6 to TRBJ2-5; tentatively, D is TRBD2 (5 bases). Trimming took off 1 base at V and 4 bases at J, with 14 bases between the two ends. Germline-derived CDR1 and CDR2 are SGHDT and YYEEEE. The CDR3 extends over 15 amino acids. The CDR3 bases that were read are TGTGCCAGCAGCTTGCGTCTAGCTTGGGGAGAGACC. Translating gives CASSLRLAWGET. The whole CDR3 region reads CASSLRLAWGETQYF.

This clone was seen at least ten times. The read is 3 residues too short to cover the CDR3 end, so that end is filled in from the germline J gene. This chain connects TRBV7-2 to TRBJ1-5; TRBD1 agrees at 7 bases. V was clipped by 5 bases and J by 6 bases; unmatched bases: 10. Germline CDR1 is SGHTA and CDR2 is FQGNSA. The length of the CDR3 is 15 residues. The CDR3 protein is CASSPQGGTGQPQHF. Incomplete CDR3 DNA: TGTGCCAGCAGCCCTCAGGGGGGTACGGGTCAGCCC.

In its sample, this clone was seen many times. From the germline J gene comes the end of the CDR3, since the read stops 3 residues before it. V and J are TRBV20-1 and TRBJ2-5; D unclear. The CDR3 spans 14 residues. CDR1 is DFQATT, CDR2 SNEGSKA, per germline (reference sequence). Trimming shortened V by 2 bases and J by 5 bases, and 15 bases separated the two germline ends. Incomplete CDR3 DNA: TGCAGTGCTAGATCCCCCGGTTCGTCGGAGACC. Translation: CSARSPGSSET. The entire CDR3 protein reads CSARSPGSSETQYF.

This clone was counted at least ten times. The read ends 3 residues early relative to the CDR3; the germline J gene fills the gap. The chain is built from TRBV6-1 and TRBJ2-2, with 7 bases matching TRBD1. CDR1 MNHNS and CDR2 SASEGT come from the germline V gene. The CDR3 sequence is 14 residues long. V lost 4 bases to trimming and J lost 4 bases; unmatched junction nucleotides: 3. The CDR3 reads CASSASGGTGELFF. The covered CDR3 bases are TGTGCCAGCAGTGCCTCAGGGGGCACCGGGGAG.